The clone carrying this TCR beta chain was picked up many times. Its target is unknown. The CDR3 is made up of 13 amino acids. V shed 1 base and J shed 5 bases, with 6 bases lying between them. From germline, CDR1 is LGHDT and CDR2 YNNKEL (reference sequence). The data stem from a study of neurological immune-mediated disorders. Study findings and constraints: Private repertoires in all groups were suggested by the finding that expanded clones across subjects shared no CDR3 amino acid sequences.

It was by 5'RACE with 10-nucleotide random UMIs that the cDNA was made. TCRdb re-analysed the 5' RACE reads in MiXCR, keeping a single row per CDR3 protein. The sample holds over 35,000 distinct CDR3 sequences, over 9.5% seen once. Specimen: PBMCs. This TCR derives from a female donor in good health. This chain joins TRBV3-1 and TRBJ1-5; a possible D gene is TRBD1 (5 bases). CDR3 bases: TGTGCCAGCAGCCAAGGGGGGTATCAGCCCCAGCATTTT. It encodes CASSQGGYQPQHF.